The 28 T cell receptor beta chains below come from one sample, sequenced in a study of CD8 T cells in Susac syndrome. Random hexamers were used to reverse transcribe roughly 0.45 to 1 ug of RNA. MiXCR was run by TCRdb on the immunoSEQ multiplex PCR reads, yielding one entry per CDR3 protein. The sample contains 200,000 to 250,000 distinct CDR3 sequences, 93% of which appear only once. Sequencing used CD4+ T cells from PBMCs. These receptors came from a human donor with multiple sclerosis.

The gene calls are TRBV20-1 and TRBJ1-5; the D is unclear. The CDR3 length is 14 residues. The V gene's germline CDR1 is DFQATT and CDR2 SNEGSKA (reference sequence). V lost 3 bases, J lost 7 bases, and 16 bases lay in between. The CDR3 protein is CSASPGRPGQPQHF. CDR3 DNA: TGCAGTGCTAGCCCAGGAAGGCCGGGGCAGCCCCAGCATTTT.

The J gene is TRBJ2-4, the V gene TRBV18; possible D gene TRBD2, 5 bases. CDR1 and CDR2 from the germline V gene are KGHSH and LQKENI. V lost 5 bases to trimming and J lost 6 bases, with 17 bases between them. The CDR3 totals 15 residues. The CDR3 region is CASSTETREANIQYF. The CDR3, as DNA: TGTGCCAGCTCAACCGAAACACGGGAAGCAAACATTCAGTACTTC.

The genes are TRBV29-1 and TRBJ1-2, with D unclear. Trimming took 5 bases from V and 1 from J, leaving 11 bases between them. CDR1 and CDR2 (germline): SQVTM, ANQGSEA. The CDR3 spans 13 residues. DNA for the CDR3: TGCAGCGTTAGGACGGACCATAACTATGGCTACACCTTC. Amino acids: CSVRTDHNYGYTF.

J is TRBJ1-2 and V is TRBV19; 8 nucleotides align to TRBD1. The CDR3 covers 14 residues. CDR1 is LNHDA, CDR2 SQIVND, per germline (reference sequence). V shed 5 bases, J shed 4 bases, and the junction held 6 bases outside the gene matches. Here the CDR3 reads CASSPQGVGYGYTF. CDR3 coding DNA: TGTGCCAGTAGTCCACAGGGGGTAGGCTATGGCTACACCTTC.

The chain has TRBV3-1 and TRBJ2-2; D might be TRBD2 (7 bases). The V end lost 1 base, the J end lost 6 bases, and 15 bases lay between the germline ends. Germline lookup yields CDR1 LGHDT and CDR2 YNNKEL (reference sequence). There are 16 residues in the CDR3. CDR3 sequence reads: CASSQARGRAAGELFF. In nucleotides, the CDR3 is TGTGCCAGCAGCCAAGCGAGGGGGAGGGCCGCCGGGGAGCTGTTTTTT.

The CDR3 sequence is CASGVGLRNSPLHF. CDR3 DNA: TGTGCCAGCGGGGTGGGGTTGCGTAATTCACCCCTCCACTTT. V gene TRBV6-1 combines with J gene TRBJ1-6; D not certain. This CDR3 region has 14 residues. Germline V gene lookup returns CDR1 MNHNS and CDR2 SASEGT. V was clipped by 8 bases and J by 6 bases, with 14 bases between them.

V and J are TRBV18 and TRBJ1-1; a weak D match, TRBD1 (5 bases). Germline CDR1 KGHSH, CDR2 LQKENI. V was pared by 2 bases and J by 3 bases, with 13 bases between. This CDR3 has 15 residues. The CDR3 spells CASSPGAQRDTEAFF. CDR3 nucleotide sequence: TGTGCCAGCTCACCAGGGGCGCAGAGGGACACTGAAGCTTTCTTT.

This chain links TRBV6-5 with TRBJ1-1; D remains ambiguous. Germline V gives CDR1 MNHEY, CDR2 SVGAGI. The CDR3 consists of 14 residues. Deletions cut 7 bases from V and 2 bases from J, with 14 bases between. CDR3 nucleotide sequence: TGTGCCAGCACCCCAAGTCGGGGAAACACTGAAGCTTTCTTT. Its translation: CASTPSRGNTEAFF.

In this sample, this clonotype turned up once. This chain links TRBV28 with TRBJ2-6; D is unclear. The CDR3 length is 15 residues. Per germline, CDR1 MDHEN and CDR2 SYDVKM. V shed 10 bases and J shed 0 bases, with 13 bases lying between them. Here the CDR3 DNA reads TGTGCCACCGAAACCTCCAGCTCTGGGGCCAACGTCCTGACTTTC. This codes for CATETSSSGANVLTF.

The chain has TRBV21-1 and TRBJ2-7. TRBV21-1 is a known pseudogene. This CDR3 has 14 amino acids. Written as DNA, the CDR3 is TGTGCCGGACCCCATAATCTTTACCTTTACGAGCAGTACTTC. Translation: CAGPHNLYLYEQYF.

V is TRBV7-2 and J is TRBJ2-3; TRBD1 aligns across 7 bases. This CDR3 is 15 amino acids long. Trimming removed 5 bases from V and 3 bases from J; junction bases left unmatched: 8. Germline V gene sequence: CDR1 SGHTA, CDR2 FQGNSA. This CDR3 reads CASSPLATGTDTQYF. CDR3 nucleotide sequence: TGTGCCAGCAGCCCACTTGCGACAGGGACAGATACGCAGTATTTT.

The V gene is TRBV7-9, the J gene TRBJ2-7; the D call may be TRBD1 or TRBD2 (5 bases each). This CDR3 is 13 amino acids long. Trimming removed 3 bases from V and 7 bases from J, with 13 bases in between. CDR1 is SEHNR and CDR2 is FQNEAQ in the germline V gene (reference sequence). CDR3 protein: CASSLGRIWEQYF. CDR3 nucleotide sequence: TGTGCCAGCAGCTTGGGACGGATATGGGAGCAGTACTTC.

This chain uses TRBV20-1 with TRBJ2-3, with TRBD2 identical over 7 bases. CDR1 DFQATT and CDR2 SNEGSKA come from the germline V gene (reference sequence). The CDR3 totals 14 residues. The V gene end was trimmed by 0 bases and the J gene end by 11 bases; junction bases not matched to a gene: 11. In DNA, the CDR3 is TGCAGTGCTAGAGATTGGGTCTCGGCGGGGGAGCAGTATTTT. It yields the protein CSARDWVSAGEQYF.

The chain combines TRBV20-1 with TRBJ2-5; no reliable D call. The CDR3 extends over 16 amino acids. The V and J ends lost 4 bases and 2 bases respectively, with 20 bases between them. Germline CDR1 and CDR2: DFQATT and SNEGSKA (reference sequence). The CDR3 spells CSATAPGGTQQETQYF. The CDR3 DNA reads as TGCAGTGCTACTGCCCCCGGCGGAACTCAACAAGAGACCCAGTACTTC.

The chain has TRBV7-8 and TRBJ2-5, with TRBD2 identical over 12 bases. The CDR3 is made up of 15 amino acids. The germline V gene has CDR1 SGHVS and CDR2 FQNEAQ. V dropped 5 bases and J dropped 5; count of bases not matched to a gene: 6. The CDR3 DNA is TGTGCCAGCAGCCCTAGCGGGGGGGGGTGGGAGACCCAGTACTTC. Translation gives CASSPSGGGWETQYF.

This clonotype was seen only once. Written as DNA, the CDR3 is TGTGCCAGCAGCCCCGTCACCCAGGGGAACGAGCAGTACTTC. This sequence encodes CASSPVTQGNEQYF. The genes are TRBV11-2 and TRBJ2-7; possible D gene TRBD1, 6 bases. Trimming removed 5 bases at V and 5 bases at J, with 16 bases between. This CDR3 contains 14 residues. Looked up from germline, CDR1 is SGHAT and CDR2 is FQNNGV.

V usage is TRBV5-1 and J usage is TRBJ2-3, with a possible D match to TRBD2 (5 bases). The ends were cut back, 0 bases at V and 0 bases at J, with 8 bases in the middle. The CDR3 is 15 amino acids. Germline V gene sequence: CDR1 SGHRS, CDR2 YFSETQ. CDR3 coding DNA: TGCGCCAGCAGCTTGGTTACGGGAAGCACAGATACGCAGTATTTT. This translates into CASSLVTGSTDTQYF.

The chain joins TRBV30 to TRBJ1-1, with TRBD1 matching 8 bases. The trim removed 2 bases at V and 1 base at J, leaving 3 bases unmatched. The V gene's germline CDR1 is GTSNPN and CDR2 SVGIG (reference sequence). The CDR3 is 14 amino acids. The CDR3 DNA reads TGTGCCTGGAGTTGGGACAGGAGGAACACTGAAGCTTTCTTT. Amino acid sequence: CAWSWDRRNTEAFF.

V usage is TRBV20-1 and J usage is TRBJ1-5; the D is unclear. Germline values: CDR1 DFQATT, CDR2 SNEGSKA (reference sequence). This CDR3 has 17 residues. Trimming took off 0 bases at V and 2 bases at J, with 17 bases between the two ends. CDR3 DNA: TGCAGTGCTAGAGATCGTGTGTGGCGAGCGGGCAATCAGCCCCAGCATTTT. Translated: CSARDRVWRAGNQPQHF.

J is TRBJ2-3 and V is TRBV7-8; 8 bases agree with TRBD2. The CDR3 extends over 20 amino acids. Germline V CDR1 and CDR2: SGHVS, FQNEAQ. Germline trimming cut 4 bases from V and 0 bases from J; bases unmatched to any gene: 18. CDR3 DNA: TGTGCCAGCAGCTCTCATCCGGGGGGGAGTAGCGGGACTAGCACAGATACGCAGTATTTT. Its translation: CASSSHPGGSSGTSTDTQYF.

The chain employs TRBV11-2 and TRBJ2-3; D perhaps matches TRBD2 (5 bases). Trimming cost V 7 bases and J 5 bases, with 19 bases left between them. Germline-derived CDR1 and CDR2 are SGHAT and FQNNGV. CDR3 length: 15 amino acids. CDR3: CASTFSVRPGDTQYF. DNA for the CDR3: TGTGCCAGCACCTTTAGCGTACGACCGGGAGATACGCAGTATTTT. Using reference TRBV11-2 and TRBJ2-3 for the parts outside the CDR3, the full variable domain is EAGVAQSPRYKIIEKRQSVAFWCNPISGHATLYWYQQILGQGPKLLIQFQNNGVVDDSQLPKDRFSAERLKGVDSTLKIQPAKLEDSAVYLCASTFSVRPGDTQYFGPGTRLTVL.

This sequence joins TRBV27 and TRBJ2-7, with D possibly being TRBD2 (6 bases). V was trimmed by 5 bases and J by 3 bases, leaving 11 bases between them. The CDR3 length is 13 residues. CDR1 is MNHEY, CDR2 SMNVEV, per germline (reference sequence). CDR3 protein: CASSRPGGYEQYF. For the CDR3, the DNA is TGTGCCAGCAGTCGGCCCGGGGGCTACGAGCAGTACTTC.

The J gene is TRBJ2-2, the V gene TRBV12-3 or TRBV12-4; D unresolved. CDR3 length: 16 amino acids. The V and J ends lost 2 bases and 6 bases respectively, with 16 bases between them. This CDR3 is CASSLYGPPTPGELFF. Here the CDR3 DNA reads TGTGCCAGCAGTTTATATGGCCCCCCCACACCCGGGGAGCTGTTTTTT.

In nucleotides, the CDR3 is TGTGCCAGCAGCCAAGACGGGGGTTGGGGACAGGCCTATTGGAACATTCAGTACTTC. Its protein product is CASSQDGGWGQAYWNIQYF. The gene calls are TRBV3-1 and TRBJ2-4, with 8 bases identical to TRBD1. Germline CDR1 is LGHDT and CDR2 is YNNKEL (reference sequence). V lost 0 bases to trimming and J lost 7 bases; unmatched junction nucleotides: 17. CDR3 length: 19 residues.

This clonotype has a single count. The chain has TRBV20-1 and TRBJ1-2; 7 nucleotides agree with TRBD1. Losses at the gene ends were 2 bases for V and 0 bases for J; bases not matched to a gene: 3. This CDR3 comprises 14 residues. Germline CDR1 is DFQATT and CDR2 is SNEGSKA (reference sequence). The CDR3 nucleotides read TGCAGTGCTAGAATACAGGGGTCTAACTATGGCTACACCTTC. It is translated as CSARIQGSNYGYTF.

V and J are TRBV15 and TRBJ2-3; D may be TRBD1 (6 bases). With 0 bases removed from V and 3 bases from J, the gap between germline ends came to 10 bases. This CDR3 region has 15 residues. The germline V gene encodes CDR1 LNHNV and CDR2 YYDKDF (reference sequence). The CDR3 sequence: CATSRDRDKTDTQYF. CDR3 nucleotide sequence: TGTGCCACCAGCAGAGATCGGGACAAAACAGATACGCAGTATTTT.

V gene TRBV5-4 combines with J gene TRBJ2-3; D is undetermined. The V gene's germline CDR1 is SGHNT and CDR2 YYREEE (reference sequence). The CDR3 extends over 13 amino acids. Trimming shortened V by 4 bases and J by 2 bases, and 8 bases separated the two germline ends. CDR3 sequence: CASSVRNTDTQYF. The CDR3 DNA reads TGTGCCAGCAGCGTAAGAAACACAGATACGCAGTATTTT.

The chain employs TRBV29-1 and TRBJ2-7, with 8 bases matching TRBD1. V lost 4 bases, J lost 0 bases, and 5 bases stayed unmatched. The CDR3 sequence is 14 residues long. CDR1 is SQVTM, CDR2 ANQGSEA, per germline. In DNA, the CDR3 is TGCAGCGTTGGCGACAGGGGAAGCTCCTACGAGCAGTACGTC. Amino acid sequence: CSVGDRGSSYEQYV.